The clone carrying this T cell receptor (beta chain) showed up just a few times. As yet, its antigen is unknown. The data stem from a study of T-cell memory formation after mild COVID-19. The study's findings and limits: The finding that pre-infection memory included some responding clones suggested that cross-reactive memory joined.

V was pared by 8 bases and J by 6 bases, with 4 bases of the junction left unmatched. Looked up from germline, CDR1 is MNHEY and CDR2 is SMNVEV (reference sequence). There are 11 residues in the CDR3. TCRdb processed the 5' RACE reads anew with MiXCR; each CDR3 protein has one entry. The sample includes around 200,000 distinct CDR3 sequences, around 27% seen only once; the top ten take 11%. V usage is TRBV27 and J usage is TRBJ2-7, with TRBD1 identical over 7 bases. The origin of this receptor is an adult woman who had mild COVID-19 (a few samples of this study predate the infection). Cell type and time point are not known. Sequencing used PBMCs or a T cell subset sorted from them (not recorded which). CDR3 sequence reads: CASLNRGEQYF. The DNA of the CDR3 is TGTGCCAGCTTGAACAGGGGCGAGCAGTACTTC.